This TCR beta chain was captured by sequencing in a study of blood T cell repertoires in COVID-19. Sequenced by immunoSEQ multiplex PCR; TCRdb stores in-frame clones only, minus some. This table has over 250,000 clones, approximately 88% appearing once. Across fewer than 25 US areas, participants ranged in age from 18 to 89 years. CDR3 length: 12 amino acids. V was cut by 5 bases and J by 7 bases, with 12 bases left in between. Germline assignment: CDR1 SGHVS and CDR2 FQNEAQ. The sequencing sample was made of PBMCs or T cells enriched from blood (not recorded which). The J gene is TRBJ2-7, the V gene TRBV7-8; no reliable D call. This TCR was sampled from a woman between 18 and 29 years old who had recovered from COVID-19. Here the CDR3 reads CASSLFSLEQYF. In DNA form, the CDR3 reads TGTGCCAGCAGCCTTTTTTCCCTGGAGCAGTACTTC.